These 26 T cell receptor beta chains were sequenced from one sample in a study of blood T cells in healthy people across ages. With a J-beta primer mix and a sample-barcoded 5' primer, a second PCR ran about 7 to 11 cycles. TCRdb reprocessed the 5' RACE reads via MiXCR and lists one record per CDR3 protein. The sample includes some 890,000 distinct CDR3 sequences, about 29% of them seen just once. The same data also contributed to another study, on T cells of mothers and their children.

The sample was blood. The receptors were sampled from a woman aged 40-49 years in good health.

Regarding this clonotype: A clone one base away is much larger, so this may be a read error. V is TRBV29-1 and J is TRBJ2-1; D gene uncertain. The germline V gene encodes CDR1 SQVTM and CDR2 ANQGSEA. The ends were cut back, 7 bases at V and 4 bases at J, with 11 bases in the middle. The CDR3 is made up of 12 amino acids. The CDR3 DNA sequence: TGCAGCGGTGTTTTTGTATACAATGAGCAGTTCTTC. It is translated as CSGVFVYNEQFF.

The chain employs TRBV5-4 and TRBJ2-7; TRBD1 agrees at 9 bases. CDR3 size: 15 residues. Germline V CDR1 and CDR2: SGHNT, YYREEE (reference sequence). V lost 7 bases, J lost 1 base, and 9 bases stayed unmatched. The CDR3 spells CASELMGQGSYEQYF. DNA of the CDR3: TGTGCCAGCGAGCTGATGGGACAGGGTTCCTACGAGCAGTACTTC.

In this sample, this clonotype turned up many times. The rearrangement joins TRBV7-3 to TRBJ2-5; 11 nucleotides match TRBD2. The J segment lost 5 bases and the V segment lost 5 bases, leaving 10 bases of the junction unmatched. The germline gives CDR1 SGHTA, CDR2 FQGTGA. The CDR3 totals 16 residues. The DNA for the CDR3 is TGTGCCAGCAGCCCCTCCGGGACTAGCGGTTCGGAGACCCAGTACTTC. This translates into CASSPSGTSGSETQYF.

The CDR3 region is CASHRQGNGGEQFF. In DNA form, the CDR3 reads TGTGCCAGTCACAGACAGGGCAACGGCGGTGAGCAGTTCTTC. J is TRBJ2-1 and V is TRBV19, with 7 positions matching TRBD1. V lost 8 bases and J lost 9; bases outside the gene matches: 13. The CDR3 is 14 amino acids. Germline loops: CDR1 LNHDA, CDR2 SQIVND (reference sequence). Combining the CDR3 with reference TRBV19 and TRBJ2-1 gives the whole variable domain DGGITQSPKYLFRKEGQNVTLSCEQNLNHDAMYWYRQDPGQGLRLIYYSQIVNDFQKGDIAEGYSVSREKKESFPLTVTSAQKNPTAFYLCASHRQGNGGEQFFGPGTRLTVL.

The sample holds a few counts of this clonotype. V gene TRBV18 combines with J gene TRBJ1-2; 7 bases are a match to TRBD1. The V gene's germline CDR1 is KGHSH and CDR2 LQKENI. The CDR3 extends over 15 amino acids. V dropped 4 bases and J dropped 5; count of bases not matched to a gene: 10. In DNA form, the CDR3 reads TGTGCCAGCTCACTCTCGGCCGGGACAGTTTATGGCTACACCTTC. Protein product: CASSLSAGTVYGYTF.

The chain employs TRBV28 and TRBJ1-1, with 7 bases identical to TRBD1. Unmatched junction bases numbered 13, after V lost 5 bases and J lost 4 bases. Germline V gives CDR1 MDHEN, CDR2 SYDVKM. The CDR3 length is 16 residues. The CDR3 spells CASSIPSLTGTTEAFF. Written as DNA, the CDR3 is TGTGCCAGCAGTATCCCCTCACTGACAGGGACCACTGAAGCTTTCTTT.

The sample holds a few counts of this clonotype. The junction and the germline gene differ at one end; a read error may be behind it. V gene TRBV18 combines with J gene TRBJ2-1; 8 bases line up with TRBD1. In germline, CDR1 is KGHSH, CDR2 LQKENI. The CDR3 has 15 residues. CDR3 in DNA: TGTGCCAGCTTACCACCACAACAGGGGGTCGATGAGCAGTTCTTC. This codes for CASLPPQQGVDEQFF.

This clonotype was observed a few times. The gene calls are TRBV7-2 and TRBJ2-3; 10 positions match TRBD2. Germline V gives CDR1 SGHTA, CDR2 FQGNSA. Losses at the gene ends were 5 bases for V and 2 bases for J; bases not matched to a gene: 7. This CDR3 has 16 residues. The CDR3 DNA reads TGTGCCAGCAGCCAGAGCGGGGGGGCCAACACAGATACGCAGTATTTT. It encodes CASSQSGGANTDTQYF.

V and J are TRBV28 and TRBJ2-7, with D perhaps assigned TRBD1 or TRBD2 (5 bases each). Trimming left V 6 bases short and J 2 bases short, with 20 bases between. CDR3 length: 16 residues. Germline lookup yields CDR1 MDHEN and CDR2 SYDVKM. The CDR3 DNA is TGTGCCAGCAGCCTCCCGGGTTCCGGGGCACCCTACGAGCAGTACTTC. This sequence encodes CASSLPGSGAPYEQYF.

The gene calls are TRBV19 and TRBJ1-6, with 7 bases aligning to TRBD1. The CDR3 loop spans 16 amino acids. The V gene's germline CDR1 is LNHDA and CDR2 SQIVND (reference sequence). J gave up 7 bases and V 4 bases, and 10 bases lay outside the gene matches. CDR3 bases: TGTGCCAGTAGTACCCACCACAGGGGTGGAAATTCACCCCTCCACTTT. Translating it yields CASSTHHRGGNSPLHF. The full variable domain, completed using reference TRBV19 and TRBJ1-6, is DGGITQSPKYLFRKEGQNVTLSCEQNLNHDAMYWYRQDPGQGLRLIYYSQIVNDFQKGDIAEGYSVSREKKESFPLTVTSAQKNPTAFYLCASSTHHRGGNSPLHFGNGTRLTVT.

This clonotype was seen many times. V and J are TRBV12-3 or TRBV12-4 and TRBJ2-1, with 10 bases that match TRBD1. The CDR3 sequence is 15 residues long. V lost 7 bases to trimming and J lost 6 bases; unmatched junction nucleotides: 9. CDR3 region: CASTDPGTGANEQFF. Written as DNA, the CDR3 is TGTGCCAGCACCGACCCCGGGACAGGGGCCAATGAGCAGTTCTTC.

The table lists this clonotype with many counts. The rearrangement joins TRBV7-2 to TRBJ2-7; the D gene could be TRBD1 or TRBD2 (5 bases each). The germline V gene encodes CDR1 SGHTA and CDR2 FQGNSA. V was trimmed by 5 bases and J by 6 bases, leaving 17 bases between them. There are 14 residues in the CDR3. DNA of the CDR3: TGTGCCAGCAGCCCCGAGGGGTTGTCGGCCGAGCAGTACTTC. As protein: CASSPEGLSAEQYF.

This clonotype was counted only a few times. The rearrangement joins TRBV7-2 to TRBJ1-2, with D perhaps matching TRBD1 (6 bases). Germline CDR1 and CDR2: SGHTA and FQGNSA. There are 15 residues in the CDR3. V lost 2 bases and J lost 7, with 17 bases in between. Here the CDR3 reads CASSLSPGAFVGYTF. The CDR3, as DNA: TGTGCCAGCAGCTTAAGCCCGGGGGCATTTGTTGGCTACACCTTC.

This clonotype was seen a few times. V usage is TRBV28 and J usage is TRBJ1-1, with no clear D. The CDR3 is 13 amino acids. V shed 2 bases and J shed 6 bases, with 10 bases lying between them. Germline-derived CDR1 and CDR2 are MDHEN and SYDVKM. CDR3 DNA sequence: TGTGCCAGCAGTTTAGGGTGGTATGCTGAAGCTTTCTTT. It encodes CASSLGWYAEAFF.

Of note for this clonotype: With a much larger clone just one base away, this may be a read error. The chain links TRBV13 to TRBJ2-5; D is uncertain. The germline V gene encodes CDR1 PRHDT and CDR2 FYEKMQ (reference sequence). The CDR3 sequence is 11 residues long. Trimming took off 5 bases at V and 7 bases at J, with 8 bases between the two ends. The CDR3 DNA sequence: TGTGCCAGCAGCGAAGAAGTGACCCAGTACTTC. Translating gives CASSEEVTQYF.

A remark on this clonotype: One end of the junction varies from germline; a read error may be responsible. The chain uses TRBV12-3 or TRBV12-4 and TRBJ2-2; D gene uncertain. This CDR3 spans 15 amino acids. CDR3 sequence (DNA): TGTGCCAGCAGTTTATACACAGTTCACACCAGGGAGCTGTTTTTT. It encodes CASSLYTVHTRELFF.

The rearrangement links TRBV4-3 to TRBJ2-1; D possibly matches TRBD1 or TRBD2 (5 bases each). The germline V gene has CDR1 LGHNA and CDR2 YSLEER. V lost 3 bases and J lost 6, with 15 bases in between. The CDR3 sequence is 15 residues long. The CDR3 loop reads CASSQGVTTSNEQFF. CDR3 nucleotides: TGCGCCAGCAGCCAGGGGGTCACTACTTCCAATGAGCAGTTCTTC.

This clonotype was detected only a few times. The CDR3 spells CASSQEGRSTDTQYF. The CDR3 DNA reads TGCGCCAGCAGCCAAGAGGGCAGGAGCACAGATACGCAGTATTTT. The J gene is TRBJ2-3, the V gene TRBV4-3; no definite D call. The V and J ends lost 0 bases and 0 bases respectively, with 7 bases between them. Germline V gene data show CDR1 as LGHNA and CDR2 as YSLEER. The CDR3 covers 15 residues.

This clonotype has a handful of counts. This sequence joins TRBV6-1 and TRBJ2-3, with D uncertain. The V gene lost 4 bases and the J gene lost 6 bases, with 8 bases spanning the gap. Germline CDR1 is MNHNS and CDR2 is SASEGT. This CDR3 spans 12 amino acids. The CDR3 sequence: CASSGHADTQYF. DNA for the CDR3: TGTGCCAGCAGTGGACATGCGGATACGCAGTATTTT.

This clonotype was detected only a few times. The rearrangement uses TRBV7-2 and TRBJ1-2; TRBD1 aligns across 9 bases. The CDR3 runs 15 residues. In germline, CDR1 is SGHTA, CDR2 FQGNSA. The V and J ends lost 5 bases and 4 bases, in that order; junction bases with no gene match: 8. CDR3 in amino acids: CASSLQGAAPYGYTF. CDR3 coding DNA: TGTGCCAGCAGCCTACAGGGGGCCGCCCCCTATGGCTACACCTTC.

This chain joins TRBV5-1 and TRBJ2-3; D is possibly TRBD1 (6 bases). Trimming took off 7 bases at V and 0 bases at J, with 21 bases between the two ends. The CDR3 spans 17 residues. The germline CDR1 and CDR2 sequences are SGHRS and YFSETQ. The CDR3 sequence is CASGTRTVPTSTDTQYF. In nucleotides, the CDR3 is TGCGCCAGCGGCACCCGGACAGTCCCGACTAGCACAGATACGCAGTATTTT.

V is TRBV29-1 and J is TRBJ2-2; the match to TRBD1 covers 7 bases. CDR1 is SQVTM and CDR2 is ANQGSEA in the germline V gene. The V gene end was trimmed by 7 bases and the J gene end by 0 bases; junction bases not matched to a gene: 5. CDR3 length: 14 amino acids. The CDR3 reads CSARQGANTGELFF. The CDR3 DNA sequence: TGCAGCGCCCGACAGGGCGCGAACACCGGGGAGCTGTTTTTT.

Remarks on this clonotype: An end of the junction differs from the germline gene, which may be a read error. This sequence joins TRBV29-1 and TRBJ2-2; 7 positions match TRBD2. This CDR3 spans 16 amino acids. Per the germline V gene, CDR1 is SQVTM and CDR2 is ANQGSEA. The CDR3, as DNA: TGCAGCGTTGAAGGGACGGGGGGAACGAACACCGGGGAGCGGTTTTTT. It specifies CSVEGTGGTNTGERFF.

This clonotype was detected many times. This rearrangement joins TRBV5-5 to TRBJ2-7; 10 bases line up with TRBD2. Germline CDR1 is SGHKS and CDR2 is YYEKEE (reference sequence). The CDR3 runs 14 residues. The junction had 1 base not matched to a gene; V was cut back by 0 bases and J by 4 bases. CDR3 region: CASSLGGLAYEQYF. The CDR3 DNA is TGTGCCAGCAGCTTGGGGGGACTAGCGTACGAGCAGTACTTC. Full variable domain (missing parts from reference TRBV5-5 and TRBJ2-7): DAGVTQSPTHLIKTRGQQVTLRCSPISGHKSVSWYQQVLGQGPQFIFQYYEKEERGRGNFPDRFSARQFPNYSSELNVNALLLGDSALYLCASSLGGLAYEQYFGPGTRLTVT.

This clonotype has just one count. This chain connects TRBV29-1 to TRBJ2-7; TRBD1 aligns across 9 bases. V lost 7 bases, J lost 4 bases, and 8 bases stayed unmatched. Germline V CDR1 and CDR2: SQVTM, ANQGSEA. The CDR3 spans 13 residues. CDR3 DNA sequence: TGCAGCGCGGGGACAGGGAGTGAGTACGAGCAGTACTTC. Protein product: CSAGTGSEYEQYF.

Worth noting for this clonotype: A junction boundary mismatches the germline segment, possibly from a read error. The J gene is TRBJ2-1, the V gene TRBV6-5; 7 bases are a match to TRBD2. The CDR3 totals 15 residues. Germline CDR1 and CDR2: MNHEY and SVGAGI. The CDR3 DNA sequence: TGTGTCAGCAGTTACGGGGGGTTAGGGACCTACGAGCAGTTCTTC. It codes for CVSSYGGLGTYEQFF.